Following are 4 T cell receptor beta chains from one sample sequenced in a study of technical replicates of blood from a handful of donors. Libraries were prepared by immunoSEQ multiplex PCR; TCRdb keeps only in-frame clonotypes and omits some of them. The table has about 70,000 clones, about 96% seen once. Source material: T cells isolated from PBMCs. The receptors derive from a human donor in good health.

The chain uses TRBV2 and TRBJ1-5, with a possible D match to TRBD1 (5 bases). Germline V CDR1 and CDR2: SNHLY, FYNNEI. Trimming stripped 1 base from V and 0 bases from J, with 13 bases between. The CDR3 loop spans 17 amino acids. The CDR3 DNA follows: TGTGCCAGCAGTGAAGGGACAAACCTCTATAGCAATCAGCCCCAGCATTTT. It specifies CASSEGTNLYSNQPQHF.

The chain links TRBV6-1 to TRBJ1-2; the D gene is possibly TRBD1 (5 bases). Deletions cut 8 bases from V and 3 bases from J, with 13 bases between. Germline CDR1 is MNHNS and CDR2 is SASEGT. The CDR3 has 13 amino acids. CDR3: CASASRADYGYTF. The CDR3, as DNA: TGTGCCAGCGCCAGCAGGGCGGACTATGGCTACACCTTC.

CDR3 residues: CANPHRNRGNTGELFF. The CDR3 DNA sequence: TGTGCCAACCCCCACAGGAACAGGGGAAACACCGGGGAGCTGTTTTTT. The rearrangement links TRBV21-1 to TRBJ2-2; no check of the table's D call, TRBD1, against the DNA was made. TRBV21-1 is a pseudogene. CDR3 size: 16 residues.

This chain links TRBV9 with TRBJ2-7; 12 bases line up with TRBD2. V was pared by 4 bases and J by 9 bases, with 8 bases of the junction left unmatched. CDR3 length: 14 amino acids. In germline, CDR1 is SGDLS, CDR2 YYNGEE. Here the CDR3 DNA reads TGTGCCAGCAGCCCTAGCGGGGGGGCCTGGGTGCAGTACTTC. Protein product: CASSPSGGAWVQYF.